This T cell receptor beta chain was recorded in a study of blood T cell repertoires in COVID-19. Study as a whole: Acute-phase and convalescent COVID-19 samples originated in the United States, Italy and Spain.

In the original analysis: Reference gene primer amplification gave estimated nucleated cell counts. TCRdb's table, derived via immunoSEQ multiplex PCR, lists solely in-frame clones and lacks some. The V and J calls and clone size were taken over from that table, and D and trimming were inferred from the DNA. The sample lists roughly 300,000 clones, approximately 83% occurring once. The V end was cut by 3 bases, the J end by 5 bases, with 9 bases between. The germline CDR1 and CDR2 sequences are SGDLS and YYNGEE. The CDR3 extends over 14 amino acids. Assignment of participants to cohorts was predicated upon participant-reported clinical history.

The sample comprised PBMCs or T cells enriched from blood (not recorded which). The clonotype comes from a woman in her thirties or forties with acute COVID-19. The chain employs TRBV9 and TRBJ1-6; no definite D call. CDR3 sequence (DNA): TGTGCCAGCAGCGCCCGGGAAAATAATTCACCCCTCCACTTT. The encoded protein is CASSARENNSPLHF.